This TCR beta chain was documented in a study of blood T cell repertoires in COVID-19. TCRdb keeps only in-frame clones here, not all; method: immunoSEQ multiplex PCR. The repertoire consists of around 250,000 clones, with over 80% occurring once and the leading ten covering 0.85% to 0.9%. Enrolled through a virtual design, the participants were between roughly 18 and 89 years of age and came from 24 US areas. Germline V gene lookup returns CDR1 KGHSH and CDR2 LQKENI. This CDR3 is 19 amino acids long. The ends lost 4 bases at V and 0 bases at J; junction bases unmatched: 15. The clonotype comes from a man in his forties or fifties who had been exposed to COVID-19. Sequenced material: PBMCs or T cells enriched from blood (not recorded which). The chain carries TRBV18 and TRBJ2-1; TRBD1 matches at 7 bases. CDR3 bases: TGTGCCAGCTCACTCACTGTTCGACAGGGCCCCAGCTCCTACAATGAGCAGTTCTTC. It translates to CASSLTVRQGPSSYNEQFF.